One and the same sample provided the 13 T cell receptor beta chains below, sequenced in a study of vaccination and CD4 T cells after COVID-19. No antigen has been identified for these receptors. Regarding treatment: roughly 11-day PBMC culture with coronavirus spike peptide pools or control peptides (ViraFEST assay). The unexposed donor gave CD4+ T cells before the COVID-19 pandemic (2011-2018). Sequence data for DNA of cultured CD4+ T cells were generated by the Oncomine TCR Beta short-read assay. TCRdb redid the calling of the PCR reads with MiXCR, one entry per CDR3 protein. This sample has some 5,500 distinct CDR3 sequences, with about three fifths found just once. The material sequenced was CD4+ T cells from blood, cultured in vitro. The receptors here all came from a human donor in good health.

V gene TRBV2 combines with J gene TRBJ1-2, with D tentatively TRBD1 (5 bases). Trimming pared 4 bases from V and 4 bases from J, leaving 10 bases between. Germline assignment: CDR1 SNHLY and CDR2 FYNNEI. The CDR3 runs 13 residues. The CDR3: CASSVQGAYGYTF. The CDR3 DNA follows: TGTGCCAGCAGTGTGCAGGGAGCCTATGGCTACACCTTC.

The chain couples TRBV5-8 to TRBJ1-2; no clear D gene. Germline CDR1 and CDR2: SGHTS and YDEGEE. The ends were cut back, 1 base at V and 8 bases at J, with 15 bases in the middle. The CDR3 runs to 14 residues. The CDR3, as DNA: TGTGCCAGCAGCTTGTTGTCGTTTAGGGAAGGCTACACCTTC. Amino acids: CASSLLSFREGYTF.

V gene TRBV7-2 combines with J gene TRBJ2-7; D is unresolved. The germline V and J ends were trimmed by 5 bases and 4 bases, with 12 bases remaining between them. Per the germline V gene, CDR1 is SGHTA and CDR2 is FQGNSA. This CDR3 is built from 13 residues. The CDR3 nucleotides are TGTGCCAGCAGCACCTCATACAATTACGAGCAGTACTTC. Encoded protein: CASSTSYNYEQYF.

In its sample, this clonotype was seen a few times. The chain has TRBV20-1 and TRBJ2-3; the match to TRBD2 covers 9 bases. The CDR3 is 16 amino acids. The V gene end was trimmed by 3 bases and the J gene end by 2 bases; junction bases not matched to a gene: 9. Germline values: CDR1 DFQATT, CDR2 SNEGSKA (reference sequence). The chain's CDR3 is CSARDRLAGPTDTQYF. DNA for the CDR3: TGCAGTGCTAGGGATCGGCTAGCGGGGCCCACAGATACGCAGTATTTT.

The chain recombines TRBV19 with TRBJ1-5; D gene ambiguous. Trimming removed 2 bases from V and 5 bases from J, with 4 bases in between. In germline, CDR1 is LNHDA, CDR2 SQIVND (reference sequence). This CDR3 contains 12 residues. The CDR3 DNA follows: TGTGCCAGTAGTATAAAGTATCAGCCCCAGCATTTT. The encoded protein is CASSIKYQPQHF.

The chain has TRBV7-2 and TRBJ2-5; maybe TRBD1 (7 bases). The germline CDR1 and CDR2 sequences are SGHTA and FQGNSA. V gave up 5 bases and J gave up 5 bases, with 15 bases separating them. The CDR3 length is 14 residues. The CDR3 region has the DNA TGTGCCAGCAGCCCCAGTCCAGGGGGGGAGACCCAGTACTTC. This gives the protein CASSPSPGGETQYF.

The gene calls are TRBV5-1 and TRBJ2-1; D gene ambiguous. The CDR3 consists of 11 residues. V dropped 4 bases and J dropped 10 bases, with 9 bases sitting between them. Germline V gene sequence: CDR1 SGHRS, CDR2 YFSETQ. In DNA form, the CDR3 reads TGCGCCAGCAGCACATCTACGGAGCAGTTCTTC. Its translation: CASSTSTEQFF.

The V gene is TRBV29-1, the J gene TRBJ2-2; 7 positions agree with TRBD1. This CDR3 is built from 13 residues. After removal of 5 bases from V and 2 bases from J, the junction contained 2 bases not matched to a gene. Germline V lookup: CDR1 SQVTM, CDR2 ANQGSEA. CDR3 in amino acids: CSVWDSNTGELFF. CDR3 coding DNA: TGCAGCGTTTGGGACAGTAACACCGGGGAGCTGTTTTTT.

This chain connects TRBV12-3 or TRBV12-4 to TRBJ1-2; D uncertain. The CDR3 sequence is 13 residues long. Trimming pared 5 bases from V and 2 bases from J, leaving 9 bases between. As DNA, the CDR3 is TGTGCCAGCAGTCCTAACGGGAACTATGGCTACACCTTC. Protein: CASSPNGNYGYTF.

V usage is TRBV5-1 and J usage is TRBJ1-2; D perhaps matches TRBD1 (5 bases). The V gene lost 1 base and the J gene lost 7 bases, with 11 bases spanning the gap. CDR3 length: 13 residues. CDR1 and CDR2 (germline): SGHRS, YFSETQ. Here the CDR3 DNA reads TGCGCCAGCAGCTTGTCCGGGGACGGTGGCTACACCTTC. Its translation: CASSLSGDGGYTF.

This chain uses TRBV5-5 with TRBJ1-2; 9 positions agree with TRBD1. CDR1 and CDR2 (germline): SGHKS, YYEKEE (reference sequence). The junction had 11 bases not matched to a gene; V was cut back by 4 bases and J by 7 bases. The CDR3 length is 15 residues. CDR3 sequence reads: CASSPAWDRVGGYTF. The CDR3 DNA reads TGTGCCAGCAGCCCCGCGTGGGACAGGGTTGGTGGCTACACCTTC.

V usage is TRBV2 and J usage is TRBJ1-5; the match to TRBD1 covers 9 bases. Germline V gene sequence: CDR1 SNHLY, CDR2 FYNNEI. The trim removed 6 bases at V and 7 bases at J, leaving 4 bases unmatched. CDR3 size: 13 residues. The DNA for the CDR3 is TGTGCCAGCAGGGACAGGGGCAGCCAGCCCCAGCATTTT. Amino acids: CASRDRGSQPQHF.

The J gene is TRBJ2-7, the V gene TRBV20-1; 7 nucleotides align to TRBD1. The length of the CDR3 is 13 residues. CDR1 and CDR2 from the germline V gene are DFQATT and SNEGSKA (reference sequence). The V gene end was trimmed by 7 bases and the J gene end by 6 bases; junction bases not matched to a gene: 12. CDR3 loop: CSVPTGAAGEQYF. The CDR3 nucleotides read TGCAGTGTCCCTACAGGGGCAGCAGGCGAGCAGTACTTC.